This record concerns one TCR beta chain sequence. This clonotype was seen only a few times. Its antigen is currently not known. It has no much larger one-base neighbor in the sample; base qualities were not kept. Library preparation was by RT-PCR. TCRdb lists the instrument as Illumina HiSeq 2500. Starting from the raw public reads, TCRdb applied fastp trimming at Q25, assembled clones with MiXCR and retained in-frame beta chains. Under each unique CDR3 protein, matching rows form one entry showing the most common genes and DNA. For this sample the table gives 290,000 or so distinct CDR3 sequences, of which 22% were detected only once. Under 13% of the sample is in the top ten clones. This specimen comes from a study of response to subunit inactivated influenza vaccine (dated by TCRdb to 2016 to 2018). For context, the study as a whole: To follow how T cells responded to a trivalent subunit inactivated influenza vaccine, the researchers relied on deep quantitative profiling of the T cell receptor repertoire. The investigation overall reported the following: The authors suggested that each seasonal influenza vaccination may recruit only a limited number of new T cells.

The CDR3 goes from the cysteine to the phenylalanine over 16 residues. Just CDR3 DNA is preserved here, 48 bases in frame from base 1. Compared with germline, V lacks 5 bases and J lacks 4 bases; bases without a gene match: 17. The germline V gene specifies SQVTM as CDR1 and ANQGSEA as CDR2. Specimen: PBMCs from blood, collected around 22 months after vaccination. The TCR comes from a man between 50 and 75 years old who received an inactivated influenza vaccine. Donor details come from another sample of the same person, matched by shared clones. Rearrangement joined TRBV29-1 to TRBJ2-7; TRBD2 aligns with 7 central bases. The CDR3: CSVRGPGAGEVYEQYF. In nucleotides, the sequence is TGCAGCGTTAGAGGGCCCGGGGCGGGAGAAGTGTACGAGCAGTACTTC.